One sample yielded the 9 T cell receptor beta chains listed below, sequenced in a study of CD8+CD57+ T cells in acquired aplastic anemia. The study profiled TCR beta VDJ and CDR3 using genomic DNA as template. TCRdb re-derived calls from the reads in MiXCR, one entry per CDR3 protein. This table has 60,000 to 75,000 distinct CDR3 sequences, less than 65% appearing once. The sample consisted of sorted CD4+, CD8+, or CD8+CD57+ T cells (not recorded which) from PBMCs. The receptors were sampled from a human donor in good health, serving as a control.

This clonotype was seen a handful of times. The genes are TRBV29-1 and TRBJ1-2; D is ambiguous. Trimming shortened V by 2 bases and J by 7 bases, and 14 bases separated the two germline ends. The CDR3 loop spans 13 amino acids. The germline V gene has CDR1 SQVTM and CDR2 ANQGSEA. The CDR3 coding sequence is TGCAGCGTTGAAAAGAGCCTAATGGGTGGCTACACCTTC. As protein: CSVEKSLMGGYTF.

This chain uses TRBV2 with TRBJ2-1, with unresolved D. Germline V CDR1 and CDR2: SNHLY, FYNNEI. V was clipped by 3 bases and J by 7 bases, with 19 bases between them. The CDR3 is 16 residues long. The CDR3 region has the DNA TGTGCCAGCAGTGACTTCGGCGATTACGACACTAATGAGCAGTTCTTC. Protein product: CASSDFGDYDTNEQFF.

Judged by abundance, this clonotype is medium-sized. The chain links TRBV24-1 to TRBJ2-7; perhaps TRBD2 as D (6 bases). The CDR3 has 16 amino acids. V lost 3 bases, J lost 0 bases, and 14 bases lay in between. Germline CDR1 is KGHDR and CDR2 is SFDVKD. CDR3 residues: CATSDAGTESSYEQYF. As DNA, the CDR3 is TGTGCCACCAGTGATGCCGGGACTGAGAGCTCCTACGAGCAGTACTTC.

The gene calls are TRBV14 and TRBJ2-5; possibly TRBD1 or TRBD2 for D (5 bases each). This CDR3 comprises 13 residues. V lost 4 bases and J 5 bases, leaving 11 bases between the germline ends. Germline V gene lookup returns CDR1 SGHDN and CDR2 FVKESK. The CDR3 here is CASSPGRRETQYF. The CDR3 nucleotides are TGTGCCAGCAGCCCGGGACGGCGGGAGACCCAGTACTTC.

This clonotype came up many times. J is TRBJ1-1 and V is TRBV7-9, with a tentative D call TRBD1 (5 bases). Trimming removed 1 base from V and 1 base from J, with 10 bases in between. Germline V gene data show CDR1 as SEHNR and CDR2 as FQNEAQ (reference sequence). The CDR3 is 15 amino acids. CDR3 region: CASSLEHRKNTEAFF. CDR3 bases: TGTGCCAGCAGCTTAGAACACAGGAAGAACACTGAAGCTTTCTTT. The whole variable domain, remainder taken from reference TRBV7-9 and TRBJ1-1, is DTGVSQNPRHKITKRGQNVTFRCDPISEHNRLYWYRQTLGQGPEFLTYFQNEAQLEKSRLLSDRFSAERPKGSFSTLEIQRTEQGDSAMYLCASSLEHRKNTEAFFGQGTRLTVV.

This chain connects TRBV10-2 to TRBJ2-7, with 7 positions matching TRBD1. Germline V gives CDR1 WSHSY, CDR2 SAAADI. CDR3 length equals 15 residues. V lost 6 bases, J lost 0 bases, and 8 bases stayed unmatched. This CDR3 is CASRARDRSSYEQYF. CDR3 DNA sequence: TGCGCCAGCAGGGCCCGGGACAGAAGCTCCTACGAGCAGTACTTC.

This rearrangement joins TRBV20-1 to TRBJ1-5; no clear D. This CDR3 region has 12 residues. Germline V lookup: CDR1 DFQATT, CDR2 SNEGSKA (reference sequence). Deletions cut 6 bases from V and 0 bases from J, with 6 bases between. CDR3 region: CSARRSNQPQHF. Here the CDR3 DNA reads TGCAGTGCGCGACGTAGCAATCAGCCCCAGCATTTT.

This clonotype has ten or more counts. This chain links TRBV14 with TRBJ2-5; D is unclear. The CDR3 consists of 12 residues. Germline V CDR1 and CDR2: SGHDN, FVKESK. V lost 0 bases and J 5 bases, leaving 4 bases between the germline ends. The CDR3 reads CASSQEYETQYF. CDR3 nucleotide sequence: TGTGCCAGCAGCCAAGAATACGAGACCCAGTACTTC.

As for this clonotype: One end of the junction is discordant with germline, which a read error may explain. The rearrangement links TRBV7-9 to TRBJ2-7; TRBD1 is a possible D gene (6 bases). In germline, CDR1 is SEHNR, CDR2 FQNEAQ (reference sequence). The CDR3 length is 12 residues. CDR3 bases: TGTGCCAGCAGCTTAGGGTCGGACAGTCGGCTCTTC. It specifies CASSLGSDSRLF.